This T cell receptor beta chain was profiled in a study of blood T cell repertoires in COVID-19. Study as a whole: PBMCs, B-cell-depleted T cells, or T cells provided the cDNA or gDNA that made up the material.

Only in-frame clones appear in the TCRdb table, and some are missing; sequencing was by immunoSEQ multiplex PCR. The sample lists over 150,000 clones; about four fifths were seen once. Per the germline V gene, CDR1 is MNHEY and CDR2 is SVGEGT. The CDR3 is 17 residues long. The V segment lost 4 bases and the J segment 3 bases; nucleotides outside the gene matches: 13. The origin of this receptor is a woman at least 80 years old with acute or convalescent COVID-19. The chain links TRBV6-2 or TRBV6-3 to TRBJ2-7; 9 bases line up with TRBD1. Sequencing was carried out using peripheral blood. DNA of the CDR3: TGTGCCAGCAGTTTCGAGTCGGGACAGGGTACTGGCTACGAGCAGTACTTC. It is translated as CASSFESGQGTGYEQYF.